The following is a TCR beta chain sequence with its context. The antigen remains undetermined. Assay: immunoSEQ multiplex PCR; the TCRdb copy retains only in-frame clones and omits some. The profile covers fewer than 250,000 clones, with over 80% appearing a single time and 11% to 15% taken by the ten largest. The sample originates from a study of cytomegalovirus exposure and HLA in healthy donors. Across the study: The use of the same platform for the approximately 110 validation repertoires and the 550 to 850 first-cohort repertoires was reported by a later analysis. Findings and limits, study-wide: Testing in vitro showed a few CMV-associated chains specific for CMV antigens. Researchers catalogued about 150 TCR beta chains as cytomegalovirus-associated. According to a subsequent analysis, TCR clusters identified in the first cohort showed a tendency to co-occur across the approximately 120 validation repertoires.

The trim removed 0 bases at V and 6 bases at J, leaving 14 bases unmatched. Looked up from germline, CDR1 is SGHNT and CDR2 is YENEEA. The CDR3 extends over 19 amino acids. Source material: PBMCs. The chain carries TRBV11-3 and TRBJ2-1, with TRBD2 matching 10 bases. The TCR sequence derives from a woman younger than 45 in good health and CMV-seropositive. The CDR3 nucleotides read TGTGCCAGCAGCTTAGAAGAGGCTAGCGGGAGTCTCCAAGGCAATGAGCAGTTCTTC. Translated: CASSLEEASGSLQGNEQFF.